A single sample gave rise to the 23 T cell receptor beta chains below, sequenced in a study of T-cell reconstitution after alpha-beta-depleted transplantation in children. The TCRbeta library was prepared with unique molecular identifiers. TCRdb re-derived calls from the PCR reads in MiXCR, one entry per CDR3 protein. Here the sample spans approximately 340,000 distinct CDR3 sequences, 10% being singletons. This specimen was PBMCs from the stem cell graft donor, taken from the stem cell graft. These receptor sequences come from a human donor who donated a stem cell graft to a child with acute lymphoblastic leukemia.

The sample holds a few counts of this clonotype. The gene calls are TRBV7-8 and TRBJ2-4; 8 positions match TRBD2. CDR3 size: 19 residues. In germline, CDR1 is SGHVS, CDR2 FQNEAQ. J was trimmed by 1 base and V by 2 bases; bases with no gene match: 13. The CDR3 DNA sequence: TGTGCCAGCAGCTTACCGGGAGGGGACTTAGGTCGGGCCAAAAACATTCAGTACTTC. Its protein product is CASSLPGGDLGRAKNIQYF.

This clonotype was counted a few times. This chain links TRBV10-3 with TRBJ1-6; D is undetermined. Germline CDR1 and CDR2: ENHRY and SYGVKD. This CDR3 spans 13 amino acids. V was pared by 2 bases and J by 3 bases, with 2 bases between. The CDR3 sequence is CAISEVYNSPLHF. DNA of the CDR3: TGTGCCATCAGTGAGGTCTATAATTCACCCCTCCACTTT.

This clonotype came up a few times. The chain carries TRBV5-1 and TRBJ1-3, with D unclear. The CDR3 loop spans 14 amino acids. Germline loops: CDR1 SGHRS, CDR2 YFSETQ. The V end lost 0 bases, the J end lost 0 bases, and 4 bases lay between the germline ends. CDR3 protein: CASSLGDSGNTIYF. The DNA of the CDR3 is TGCGCCAGCAGCTTGGGGGACTCTGGAAACACCATATATTTT. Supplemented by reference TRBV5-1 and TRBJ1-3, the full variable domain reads KAGVTQTPRYLIKTRGQQVTLSCSPISGHRSVSWYQQTPGQGLQFLFEYFSETQRNKGNFPGRFSGRQFSNSRSEMNVSTLELGDSALYLCASSLGDSGNTIYFGEGSWLTVV.

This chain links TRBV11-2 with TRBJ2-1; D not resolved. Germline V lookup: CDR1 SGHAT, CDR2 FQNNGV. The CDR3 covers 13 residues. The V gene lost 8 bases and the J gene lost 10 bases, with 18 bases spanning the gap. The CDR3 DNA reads TGTGCCAGCGTCAGCTTATCTAATGGGGAGCAGTTCTTC. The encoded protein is CASVSLSNGEQFF.

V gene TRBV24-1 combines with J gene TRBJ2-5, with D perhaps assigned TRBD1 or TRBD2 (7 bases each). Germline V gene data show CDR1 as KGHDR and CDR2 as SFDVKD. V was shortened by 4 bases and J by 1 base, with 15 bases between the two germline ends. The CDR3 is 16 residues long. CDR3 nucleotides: TGTGCCACCAGTGAGGGAGGGGGCGCTACCCAAGAGACCCAGTACTTC. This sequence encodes CATSEGGGATQETQYF.

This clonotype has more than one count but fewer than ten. DNA for the CDR3: TGTGCCAGCAGTTACTCGGGGTCTAGCGTGGACGGGGAGCTGTTTTTT. Its translation: CASSYSGSSVDGELFF. This chain joins TRBV6-5 and TRBJ2-2; D perhaps matches TRBD2 (6 bases). The CDR3 is 16 residues long. Germline lookup yields CDR1 MNHEY and CDR2 SVGAGI. The V end was cut by 0 bases, the J end by 7 bases, with 15 bases between.

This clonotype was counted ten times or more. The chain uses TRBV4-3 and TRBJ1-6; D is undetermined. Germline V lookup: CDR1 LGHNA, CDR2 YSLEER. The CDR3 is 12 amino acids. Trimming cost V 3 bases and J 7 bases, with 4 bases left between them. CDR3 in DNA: TGCGCCAGCAGCCAGAGAAATTCACCCCTCCACTTT. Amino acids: CASSQRNSPLHF.

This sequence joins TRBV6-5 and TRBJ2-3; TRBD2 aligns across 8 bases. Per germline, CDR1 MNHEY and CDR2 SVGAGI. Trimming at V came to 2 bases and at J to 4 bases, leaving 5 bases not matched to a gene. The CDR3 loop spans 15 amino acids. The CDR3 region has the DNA TGTGCCAGCAGTTACGGGGCGGGAGGTGCAGATACGCAGTATTTT. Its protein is CASSYGAGGADTQYF.

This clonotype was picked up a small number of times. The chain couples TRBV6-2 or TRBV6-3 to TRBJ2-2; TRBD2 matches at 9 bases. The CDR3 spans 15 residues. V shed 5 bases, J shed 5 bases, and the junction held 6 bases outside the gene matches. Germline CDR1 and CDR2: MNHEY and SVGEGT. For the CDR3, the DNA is TGTGCCAGCAGTCGGCGGGAGGGAGGGACCGGGGAGCTGTTTTTT. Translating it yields CASSRREGGTGELFF.

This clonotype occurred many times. The CDR3 region is CASSPPGPKETQYF. The CDR3 DNA reads TGTGCCAGTAGTCCGCCGGGACCTAAAGAGACCCAGTACTTC. V usage is TRBV19 and J usage is TRBJ2-5; perhaps D is TRBD1 or TRBD2 (5 bases each). CDR3 length: 14 residues. V was trimmed by 5 bases and J by 3 bases, leaving 13 bases between them. Germline-derived CDR1 and CDR2 are LNHDA and SQIVND (reference sequence).

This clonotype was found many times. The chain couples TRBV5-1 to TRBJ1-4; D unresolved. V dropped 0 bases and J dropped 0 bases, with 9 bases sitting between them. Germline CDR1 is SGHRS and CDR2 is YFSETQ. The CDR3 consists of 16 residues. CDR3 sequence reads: CASSLDVFATNEKLFF. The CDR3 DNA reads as TGCGCCAGCAGCTTGGATGTATTTGCAACTAATGAAAAACTGTTTTTT.

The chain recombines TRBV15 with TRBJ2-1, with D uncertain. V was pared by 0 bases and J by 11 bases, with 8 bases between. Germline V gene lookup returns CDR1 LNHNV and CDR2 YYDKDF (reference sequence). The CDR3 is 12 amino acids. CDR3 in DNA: TGTGCCACCAGCAGAGATACCCGAAAGCAGTTCTTC. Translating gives CATSRDTRKQFF.

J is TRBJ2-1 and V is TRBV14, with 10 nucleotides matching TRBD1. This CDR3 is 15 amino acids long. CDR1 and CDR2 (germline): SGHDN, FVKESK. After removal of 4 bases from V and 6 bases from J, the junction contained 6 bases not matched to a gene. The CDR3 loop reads CASSPLGQGINEQFF. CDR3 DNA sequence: TGTGCCAGCAGCCCCTTGGGACAGGGGATCAATGAGCAGTTCTTC. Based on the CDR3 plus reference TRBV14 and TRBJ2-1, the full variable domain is EAGVTQFPSHSVIEKGQTVTLRCDPISGHDNLYWYRRVMGKEIKFLLHFVKESKQDESGMPNNRFLAERTGGTYSTLKVQPAELEDSGVYFCASSPLGQGINEQFFGPGTRLTVL.

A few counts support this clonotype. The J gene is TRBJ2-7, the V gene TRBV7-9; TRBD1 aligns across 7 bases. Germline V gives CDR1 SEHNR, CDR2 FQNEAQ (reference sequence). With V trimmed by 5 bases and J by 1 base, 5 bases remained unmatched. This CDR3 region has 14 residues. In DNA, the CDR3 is TGTGCCAGCAGCATCTCGGGACAGTCCTACGAGCAGTACTTC. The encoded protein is CASSISGQSYEQYF.

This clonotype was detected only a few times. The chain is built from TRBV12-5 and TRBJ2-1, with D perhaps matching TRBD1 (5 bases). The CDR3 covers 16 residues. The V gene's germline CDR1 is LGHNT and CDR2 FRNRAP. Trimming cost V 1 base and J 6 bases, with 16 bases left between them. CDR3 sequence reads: CASGLATSQGFNEQFF. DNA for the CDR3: TGTGCTAGTGGTTTGGCCACGAGCCAGGGTTTCAATGAGCAGTTCTTC.

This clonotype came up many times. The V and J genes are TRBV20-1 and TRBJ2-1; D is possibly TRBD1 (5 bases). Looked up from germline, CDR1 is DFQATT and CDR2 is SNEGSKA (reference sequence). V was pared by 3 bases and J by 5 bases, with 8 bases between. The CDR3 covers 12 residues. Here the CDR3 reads CSASTGNNEQFF. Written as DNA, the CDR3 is TGCAGTGCTAGTACAGGTAACAATGAGCAGTTCTTC.

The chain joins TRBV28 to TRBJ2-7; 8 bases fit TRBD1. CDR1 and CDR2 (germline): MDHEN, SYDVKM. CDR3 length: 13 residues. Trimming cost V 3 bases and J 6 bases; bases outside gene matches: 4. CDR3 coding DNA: TGTGCCAGCAGTTTTATGGACAGGGCCGAGCAGTACTTC. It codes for CASSFMDRAEQYF.

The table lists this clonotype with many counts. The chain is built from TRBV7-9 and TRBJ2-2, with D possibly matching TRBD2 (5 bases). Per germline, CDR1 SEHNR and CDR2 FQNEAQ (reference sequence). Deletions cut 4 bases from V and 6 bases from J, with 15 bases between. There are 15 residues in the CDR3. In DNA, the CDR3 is TGTGCCAGCAGCTCCTCAAGTGAGGGTGCCGGGGAGCTGTTTTTT. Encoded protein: CASSSSSEGAGELFF.

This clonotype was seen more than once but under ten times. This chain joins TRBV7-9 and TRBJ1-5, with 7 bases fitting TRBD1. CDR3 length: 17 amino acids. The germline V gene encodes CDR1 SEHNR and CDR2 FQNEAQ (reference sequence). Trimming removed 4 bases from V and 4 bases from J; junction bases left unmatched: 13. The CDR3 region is CASSSSHRGKVNQPQHF. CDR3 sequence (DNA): TGTGCCAGCAGCTCATCACACAGGGGAAAAGTGAATCAGCCCCAGCATTTT.

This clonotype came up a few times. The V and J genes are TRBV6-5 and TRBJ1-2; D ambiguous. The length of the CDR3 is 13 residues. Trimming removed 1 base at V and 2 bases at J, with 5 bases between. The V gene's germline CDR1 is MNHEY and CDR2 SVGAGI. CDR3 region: CASSYLQNYGYTF. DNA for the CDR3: TGTGCCAGCAGTTACTTACAGAACTATGGCTACACCTTC.

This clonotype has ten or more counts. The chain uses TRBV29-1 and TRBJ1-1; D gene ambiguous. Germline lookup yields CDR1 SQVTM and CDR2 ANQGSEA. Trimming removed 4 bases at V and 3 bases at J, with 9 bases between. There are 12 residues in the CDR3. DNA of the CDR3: TGCAGCGTTGTGCTGGGTTACACTGAAGCTTTCTTT. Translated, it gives CSVVLGYTEAFF.

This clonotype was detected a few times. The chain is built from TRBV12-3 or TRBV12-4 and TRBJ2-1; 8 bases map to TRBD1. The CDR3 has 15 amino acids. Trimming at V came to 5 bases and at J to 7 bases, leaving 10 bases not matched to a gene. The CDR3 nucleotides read TGTGCCAGCAGTCCCGGGACAGGTGAGGGTAATGAGCAGTTCTTC. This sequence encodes CASSPGTGEGNEQFF.

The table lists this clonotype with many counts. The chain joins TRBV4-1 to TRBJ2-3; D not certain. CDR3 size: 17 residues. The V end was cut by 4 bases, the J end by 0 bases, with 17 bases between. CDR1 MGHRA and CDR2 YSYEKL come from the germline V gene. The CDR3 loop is CASSPSLLFVSTDTQYF. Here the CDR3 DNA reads TGCGCCAGCAGCCCCTCCCTCCTGTTTGTTAGCACAGATACGCAGTATTTT.